A selection of T cell receptor beta chains follows, all from one sample in a study of cytomegalovirus exposure and HLA in healthy donors. Sequenced by immunoSEQ multiplex PCR; TCRdb stores in-frame clones only, minus some. Of about 140,000 clones in the sample, approximately 76% were seen once. Sequencing input: PBMCs. The source is a man in his forties in good health and CMV-seronegative. CDR3s include the opening cysteine and the closing phenylalanine or tryptophan. D genes are given only for firm matches. A row's size may be missing; if present it is once, few, many or a size class.

>TRBJ2-5|TRBV19|few|-
TGTGCCAGTAGTATGGGCAGGGTGGTGGAGACCCAGTACTTC
CASSMGRVVETQYF
>TRBJ2-3|TRBV11-2|-|-
TGTGCCAGCAGCTTAGATGGCCCGGGAACCACAGATACGCAGTATTTT
CASSLDGPGTTDTQYF
>TRBJ1-4|TRBV2|few|TRBD1
TGTGCCAGCAGTGAAAAAATGGCGACAAGGGGGCCGGATGAAAAACTGTTTTTT
CASSEKMATRGPDEKLFF
>TRBJ1-5|TRBV27|-|-
TGTGCCAGCAGCTTAGGGGGGATTAGCAATCAGCCCCAGCATTTT
CASSLGGISNQPQHF
>TRBJ1-3|TRBV19|-|-
TGTGCCAGTCAGTCCAGGGCTGGAAACACCATATATTTT
CASQSRAGNTIYF
>TRBJ1-2|TRBV18|-|-
TGTGCCAGCTCACCTCTGGGGGCGAATGGCTACACCTTC
CASSPLGANGYTF
>TRBJ2-1|TRBV7-8|-|TRBD2
TGTGCCAGCAGCCGGACTAGCGGGGGGGCTTACAATGAGCAGTTCTTC
CASSRTSGGAYNEQFF
>TRBJ1-3|TRBV18|-|-
TGTGCCAGCTCAGCAGGGTCTGGAAACACCATATATTTT
CASSAGSGNTIYF
>TRBJ1-1|TRBV2|-|-
TGTGCCAGGAAGAAGGGGATATCGAACACTGAAGCTTTCTTT
CARKKGISNTEAFF
>TRBJ2-3|TRBV6-1|-|-
TGTGCCAGCAGTGGTACTACGTCAGATACGCAGTATTTT
CASSGTTSDTQYF
>TRBJ1-6|TRBV6-5|-|-
TGTGCCAGCATGCAGGGATCTTCACCCCTCCACTTT
CASMQGSSPLHF
>TRBJ2-7|TRBV4-1|-|-
TGCGCCAGCAGCCTCCGGGACTCCTACGAGCAGTACTTC
CASSLRDSYEQYF
>TRBJ1-2|TRBV28|-|-
TGTGCCAGCAGTTTACGGGGACTGTCTGGCTATGGCTACACCTTC
CASSLRGLSGYGYTF
>TRBJ1-3|TRBV28|few|-
TGTGCCAGCAGCCCCCCTCCGACAGGAGGAAGCACCATATATTTT
CASSPPPTGGSTIYF
>TRBJ2-2|TRBV5-1|-|TRBD2
TGCGCCAGCAGCCAATCTGGGGGGGCGAACACCGGGGAGCTGTTTTTT
CASSQSGGANTGELFF
>TRBJ2-7|TRBV6-6|-|TRBD2
TGTGCCAGCACCCTTGCTAGCGGGGGGATTAACGGGCAGTACTTC
CASTLASGGINGQYF
>TRBJ2-1|TRBV18|-|TRBD2
TGTGCCAGCTCACCACTAATAGCGGGTCGGATCGAGCAGTTCTTC
CASSPLIAGRIEQFF
>TRBJ2-7|TRBV5-1|once|-
TGCGCCAGCAGCCTAGACGGCTTTAACGAGCAGTACTTC
CASSLDGFNEQYF
>TRBJ1-5|TRBV7-8|-|-
TGTGCCAGCAGCCCCCTAGTGGGGGCTGGGCAGCCCCAGCATTTT
CASSPLVGAGQPQHF
>TRBJ2-5|TRBV9|-|TRBD2
TGTGCCAGCAGCCCTGGGGTAGCGGGGTTACAAGAGACCCAGTACTTC
CASSPGVAGLQETQYF
>TRBJ2-7|TRBV27|-|-
TGTGCCAGCATCGGCGCGGATACCTACGAGCAGTACTTC
CASIGADTYEQYF
>TRBJ2-5|TRBV28|-|TRBD1
TGTGCCAGCAGTTCACAGGGGGCGGATGGAGAGACCCAGTACTTC
CASSSQGADGETQYF
>TRBJ2-7|TRBV6-1|-|-
TGTGCCAGCAGTTCAACCTACGAGCAGTACTTC
CASSSTYEQYF
>TRBJ2-1|TRBV4-3|-|-
TGCGCCAGCAGCCAAGATTCAGGCAGTTACAATGAGCAGTTCTTC
CASSQDSGSYNEQFF
>TRBJ2-6|TRBV27|-|-
TGTGCCAGCAGTGACAGCTCTGGGGCCAACGTCCTGACTTTC
CASSDSSGANVLTF
>TRBJ2-1|TRBV6-4|few|TRBD1
TGTGCCAGCAGCCCTGGGACAGAACAGACTGATGAGCAGTTCTTC
CASSPGTEQTDEQFF
>TRBJ2-1|TRBV5-1|-|TRBD1
TGCGCCAGCAGCTCGGCAGGGGGATACAATGAGCAGTTCTTC
CASSSAGGYNEQFF
>TRBJ2-7|TRBV4-3|once|TRBD2
TGCGCCAGCAGCCTCGTTAGCGGGTCTTCCTACGAGCAGTACTTC
CASSLVSGSSYEQYF
>TRBJ1-2|TRBV14|-|-
TGTGCCAGCAGCCAAGCCGTGGCAGGGGAAGGCTACACCTTC
CASSQAVAGEGYTF
>TRBJ2-1|TRBV21-1|few|-
TGTGCCAGCAGCACCAAAAATACGAGCGGGAGTGGAAGAGGAAATGAGCAGTTCTTC
CASSTKNTSGSGRGNEQFF
>TRBJ2-1|TRBV28|-|TRBD1
TGTGCCAGCACCCAACGAGGGGGCCTTCTTATTGGTGAGCAGTTCTTC
CASTQRGGLLIGEQFF
>TRBJ2-2|TRBV7-9|-|TRBD1
TGTGCCAGCAGCCAGGGGGACAGAACGAACACCGGGGAGCTGTTTTTT
CASSQGDRTNTGELFF
>TRBJ1-2|TRBV6-5|-|-
TGTGCCAGCAGTTACTCGACTCCCAGGACTCATCCTGGCTACACCTTC
CASSYSTPRTHPGYTF
>TRBJ2-7|TRBV27|-|TRBD1
TGTGCCAGCAGTTACACCGGGACAGGTTACTACGAGCAGTACTTC
CASSYTGTGYYEQYF
>TRBJ2-3|TRBV11-2|-|-
TGTGCCAGCAGCTTTTTCCGCGGGACTAGCACAGATACGCAGTATTTT
CASSFFRGTSTDTQYF